Listed below are T cell receptor beta chains from one sample, sequenced in a study of T cell responses to AZD1222 COVID-19 vaccine. Clones were read by immunoSEQ multiplex PCR, and TCRdb kept only the in-frame ones, dropping some. The data hold about 220,000 clones, with under 95% observed a single time. The sequencing used peripheral blood, collected on day 0 of MenACWY control vaccination. These receptors were obtained from an adult in good health. CDR3s leave out the opening cysteine and the closing phenylalanine or tryptophan. Each record gives: clone size, CDR3 length, V gene, J gene, CDR3 protein. The size entry is marked missing in some rows and otherwise reads once, few, many or a size class.

NA,11,TRBV30,TRBJ1-2,AWSVWGNYGYT
NA,14,TRBV20-1,TRBJ1-6,SASSTGTGGGSPLH
NA,13,TRBV30,TRBJ1-5,AWSPRVRGNQPQH
NA,14,TRBV6-5,TRBJ2-7,ASSFSLPGKYYEQY
NA,13,TRBV5-1,TRBJ2-7,ASSPGGQTPYEQY
NA,12,TRBV15,TRBJ2-5,ATSREAAQEIQY
NA,12,TRBV18,TRBJ1-2,ASSPYEGGYGYT
NA,11,TRBV12-3/TRBV12-4,TRBJ1-2,ASSTLDRGGYT
NA,14,TRBV5-1,TRBJ2-3,ASSVGQGSITDTQY
NA,12,TRBV6-1,TRBJ1-6,ASSERTANSPLH
NA,15,TRBV5-6,TRBJ1-2,ASSLDPRGRSNYGYT
NA,12,TRBV7-8,TRBJ2-5,ASSLPSGGRTQY
NA,10,TRBV4-2,TRBJ2-1,ASSQLYNEQF
NA,13,TRBV6-5,TRBJ1-1,ASSYVGGINTEAF
NA,16,TRBV5-1,TRBJ2-5,ASSPGWTSGARGETQY
NA,12,TRBV5-1,TRBJ2-1,ASSPGEAYNEQF
NA,11,TRBV12-3/TRBV12-4,TRBJ1-1,ASSLDRGRRAF
NA,14,TRBV28,TRBJ1-1,ASSLMDRGPNTEAF
NA,11,TRBV30,TRBJ1-6,AWGGEFNSPLH
NA,12,TRBV19,TRBJ1-2,ASSIDRGLYGYT
NA,13,TRBV24-1,TRBJ2-2,ATRRGSPNTGELF
few,13,TRBV9,TRBJ1-6,ASSLGTVGNSPLH
NA,14,TRBV27,TRBJ2-3,ASSHRDRGPGDTQY
NA,11,TRBV5-1,TRBJ2-2,ASSLEWGGELF
NA,10,TRBV19,TRBJ1-1,ASSRRNTEAF
NA,11,TRBV5-1,TRBJ1-1,ASSSGQGDEAF
NA,13,TRBV2,TRBJ2-7,ASTPERTVSYEQY
NA,15,TRBV5-1,TRBJ1-4,ASSKDRVADQGEKLF
NA,12,TRBV13,TRBJ1-6,ASREGGLNSPLH
NA,12,TRBV18,TRBJ2-3,ASSPPQGPDTQY
NA,12,TRBV6-5,TRBJ1-3,ASSQQVGSSTIY
NA,13,TRBV5-5,TRBJ1-1,ASSSDGTMNTEAF
NA,11,TRBV6-2/TRBV6-3,TRBJ1-2,ASSYQTSYGYT
NA,9,TRBV2,TRBJ2-7,ASRDGYEQY
once,14,TRBV2,TRBJ1-6,ASRIVAGGGGSPLH
NA,12,TRBV11-3,TRBJ2-2,ASSLGARTGELF
NA,13,TRBV19,TRBJ1-5,ASSSRTGGNQPQH
NA,14,TRBV2,TRBJ2-1,ASSVAGARVDNEQF
NA,12,TRBV7-2,TRBJ1-1,ASRDGQLNTEAF
NA,13,TRBV6-5,TRBJ1-2,ASSYSGQGAGGYT
NA,14,TRBV5-1,TRBJ2-1,ASSLANRAWGNEQF
NA,13,TRBV4-1,TRBJ1-5,ASSQEGQGGRPQH
NA,9,TRBV20-1,TRBJ1-4,SAGFNEKLF
NA,17,TRBV21-1,TRBJ1-5,ASSKGPPGQGHSNQPQH
NA,10,TRBV30,TRBJ1-1,AWSGPNTEAF
NA,12,TRBV4-2,TRBJ1-2,ASSQDGGVQGYT
NA,13,TRBV19,TRBJ1-1,ASSIQGAVNTEAF
NA,12,TRBV24-1,TRBJ1-2,ATSGPRQGYGYT
NA,13,TRBV9,TRBJ2-1,ASSVGGGAYNEQF
NA,13,TRBV30,TRBJ1-1,AWSQGGSPNTEAF